This TCR beta chain was sequenced during a study of blood T cell repertoires in COVID-19 (dated by TCRdb to 2018 to 2020). About the full investigation: Samples covering the acute and convalescent phases of COVID-19 were provided by collaborators in the United States, Italy and Spain. The prospective study material was composed of cDNA or gDNA derived from T cells, B-cell-depleted T cells, or PBMCs. Deeply sampled blood TCRbeta repertoires from subjects exposed to, actively infected with, or recovered from COVID-19 were included in the dataset. The repertoires were released in a freely available public database meant as a resource for research on the immune response to SARS-CoV-2. The samples were drawn from two sources: the first 160 participants of the ongoing ImmuneRACE study, and fewer than 1,500 subjects contributed by 6 global collaborators. Nearly every sample came with metadata listing a de-identified subject ID, COVID-19 status, age in years and sex. HLA class I and class II types, where available, came from metadata supplied by the sample provider rather than from assay-based typing. What the research found in general, with its limitations: The quantity of clinical and demographic metadata differed by source and by participant and was supplied without curation.

Whole blood was collected in K2EDTA tubes by collaborating institutions according to the institutions' own protocols. Collaborator samples were shipped for TCRbeta analysis as frozen whole blood, isolated PBMCs, or DNA extracted from either sample type. This clone was counted only a few times. Its antigen remains unidentified. No base qualities exist here, and no much larger clone lies one base off it. V was cut back by 6 bases and J by 7 bases, leaving a gap of 13 bases between them. The CDR3 holds 13 amino acids from the cysteine to the phenylalanine. Only the CDR3 DNA is retained, 39 bases long and in frame from the first base. CDR1 and CDR2, per the germline V gene (reference sequence), are SGHAT and FQDESV. TCRbeta CDR3 regions were amplified from genomic DNA by means of the immunoSEQ Assay, a bias-controlled multiplex PCR. Under the source paper's analysis protocol: The number of nucleated cells in each sample was estimated by amplification of reference gene primers within the assay. To quantify the absolute abundance of each unique TCRbeta CDR3 rearrangement, sequence reads were collapsed and filtered. Productive Simpson clonality was computed per sample as the square root of Simpson's diversity index over productive rearrangements. TCRdb re-hosts the immuneACCESS table, in-frame sequences only. Its copies lack some clones; in the studies checked, an unresolved V gene accounts for under half of them, and the cause for the rest is not known. Clonal size and the V and J genes are those of that table, whereas D and trimming came from the DNA. This sample lists 150,000 to 200,000 clones; 75% to 80% were detected once. Of the sample, approximately 27% is held by the ten largest clones.

Sequences were obtained from peripheral blood. This clonotype originated in a woman aged 65 to 85 with acute or convalescent COVID-19. Recombination connected TRBV11-1 to TRBJ2-1; TRBD1 might be the D gene, on 6 matching bases. The CDR3 in this case is CASRQLQGNEQFF. The nucleotide sequence reads as follows: TGTGCCAGCAGACAGCTACAGGGTAATGAGCAGTTCTTC.